Shown below are 10 T cell receptor beta chains from a single sample sequenced in a study of T cell responses to AZD1222 COVID-19 vaccine. Using immunoSEQ multiplex PCR, the repertoire was profiled, and TCRdb retains in-frame clones only, with some absent. The table records around 170,000 clones, around 93% of them present only once. This sample comprised peripheral blood, obtained on day 0 of AZD1222 vaccination. The receptor source for this set is an adult in good health.

The V gene is TRBV30, the J gene TRBJ1-3; D not resolved. Deletions cut 4 bases from V and 2 bases from J, with 12 bases between. The CDR3 runs to 14 residues. Germline CDR1 GTSNPN, CDR2 SVGIG (reference sequence). The CDR3 coding sequence is TGTGCCTGGATGCCCCAGTTGGCTGGAAACACCATATATTTT. This translates into CAWMPQLAGNTIYF.

This clone was recorded only once. The chain links TRBV2 to TRBJ1-2, with D perhaps matching TRBD1 (5 bases). Trimming stripped 6 bases from V and 7 bases from J, with 18 bases between. Germline V gene data show CDR1 as SNHLY and CDR2 as FYNNEI. The CDR3 is made up of 14 amino acids. CDR3: CASSPVTGEGGYTF. The CDR3 DNA is TGTGCCAGCAGCCCCGTAACGGGGGAGGGTGGCTACACCTTC.

V gene TRBV28 combines with J gene TRBJ2-7; D gene unclear. CDR3 size: 13 residues. The V and J ends lost 3 bases and 0 bases respectively, with 6 bases between them. Germline CDR1 reads MDHEN; CDR2 reads SYDVKM. CDR3 nucleotide sequence: TGTGCCAGCAGTTTGTACAGCTCCTACGAGCAGTACTTC. This codes for CASSLYSSYEQYF.

The CDR3 bases are TGTGCCACCAGTGATTTGGCTAGCGGCTCCTACGAGCAGTACTTC. This gives the protein CATSDLASGSYEQYF. The chain joins TRBV24-1 to TRBJ2-7; 7 positions agree with TRBD2. The CDR3 totals 15 residues. The V gene end was trimmed by 0 bases and the J gene end by 0 bases; junction bases not matched to a gene: 1. Germline V lookup: CDR1 KGHDR, CDR2 SFDVKD.

The chain links TRBV5-1 to TRBJ2-4, with D maybe TRBD1 (5 bases). Germline lookup yields CDR1 SGHRS and CDR2 YFSETQ. V lost 1 base, J lost 1 base, and 6 bases lay in between. The CDR3 totals 14 residues. DNA of the CDR3: TGCGCCAGCAGCTTGAAGGGGGCCAAAAACATTCAGTACTTC. Amino acids: CASSLKGAKNIQYF.

The chain recombines TRBV27 with TRBJ2-1; TRBD2 matches 14 bases. The length of the CDR3 is 16 residues. Germline V CDR1 and CDR2: MNHEY, SMNVEV (reference sequence). With 6 bases clipped from V and 7 bases from J, the junction kept 8 bases outside the gene matches. CDR3 sequence: CASSPQGTSGRNEQFF. The CDR3 nucleotides are TGTGCCAGCAGCCCACAAGGGACTAGCGGGAGAAATGAGCAGTTCTTC.

This clone was seen only a few times. The chain carries TRBV27 and TRBJ1-2; the D gene is possibly TRBD1 (6 bases). The CDR3 has 15 residues. Germline lookup yields CDR1 MNHEY and CDR2 SMNVEV (reference sequence). Deletions cut 5 bases from V and 5 bases from J, with 18 bases between. The CDR3 DNA follows: TGTGCCAGCAGTCCGCGCCCTACAGGGAGGTATGGCTACACCTTC. Residues: CASSPRPTGRYGYTF.

This clone came up once. The V and J genes are TRBV2 and TRBJ2-5; perhaps TRBD1 as D (6 bases). V lost 2 bases to trimming and J lost 0 bases, with 7 bases between them. Germline V gene sequence: CDR1 SNHLY, CDR2 FYNNEI. CDR3 length: 14 residues. The CDR3 DNA reads TGTGCCAGCAGTGAAAACAGGGACCAAGAGACCCAGTACTTC. It translates to CASSENRDQETQYF.

V gene TRBV11-3 combines with J gene TRBJ2-7; 14 bases fit TRBD2. The CDR3 runs to 16 residues. V was pared by 5 bases and J by 4 bases, with 7 bases of the junction left unmatched. The germline CDR1 and CDR2 sequences are SGHNT and YENEEA. The CDR3 loop is CASSPGLAGARYEQYF. The CDR3 DNA reads TGTGCCAGCAGCCCGGGACTAGCGGGAGCGAGGTACGAGCAGTACTTC.

CDR3 bases: TGCAGCGTTTCGTGGTTAGGGCAGCCCCAGCATTTT. As protein: CSVSWLGQPQHF. The V call is TRBV29-1, the J call TRBJ1-5; the D is unclear. Trimming took off 5 bases at V and 7 bases at J, with 12 bases between the two ends. Germline-derived CDR1 and CDR2 are SQVTM and ANQGSEA. This CDR3 has 12 amino acids. Using reference TRBV29-1 and TRBJ1-5 for the parts outside the CDR3, the full variable domain is SAVISQKPSRDICQRGTSLTIQCQVDSQVTMMFWYRQQPGQSLTLIATANQGSEATYESGFVIDKFPISRPNLTFSTLTVSNMSPEDSSIYLCSVSWLGQPQHFGDGTRLSIL.